The 22 T cell receptor beta chains below all came from one sample that was sequenced in a study of blood T cells in healthy people across ages (dated by TCRdb to the mid-2010s). The protocol used for the library was 5' RACE. The reads were generated on an Illumina HiSeq 2500. The second PCR ran for roughly 6 to 11 cycles and used a J-beta primer mix along with a sample-barcoded 5' primer. The raw public data were reprocessed by TCRdb itself: fastp quality trimming at Q25, MiXCR clonotype calling, in-frame beta chains only. Duplicate CDR3 protein sequences are folded into a single record with the most common DNA and genes. This sample comprises hundreds of thousands of distinct CDR3 sequences, about a third of them detected only once. 15% to 17% of the sample comes from the top ten. Sequencing was carried out using blood. Receptors originate from a woman aged 80 or older in good health. Donor details come from another sample of the same person, matched by shared clones.

The gene calls are TRBV6-2 or TRBV6-3 and TRBJ1-1; D gene ambiguous. V lost 0 bases and J 1 base, leaving 21 bases between the germline ends. Germline assignment: CDR1 MNHEY and CDR2 SVGEGT. The CDR3 totals 19 residues. The CDR3 protein is CASSYSDGAGNWANTEAFF. Here the CDR3 DNA reads TGTGCCAGCAGTTACTCCGACGGAGCGGGAAACTGGGCGAACACTGAAGCTTTCTTT.

As for this clonotype: This clone may be a read error of a much larger clone one base away. DNA for the CDR3: TGTGCCAGCAGCGCCCGGGACAGTTCCTGCTACGAGCAGTACTTC. Its translation: CASSARDSSCYEQYF. The genes are TRBV9 and TRBJ2-7, with 7 bases identical to TRBD1. This CDR3 is 15 amino acids long. Trimming removed 3 bases from V and 3 bases from J; junction bases left unmatched: 9. CDR1 SGDLS and CDR2 YYNGEE come from the germline V gene.

This clonotype showed up many times. As DNA, the CDR3 is TGTGCCATCAGAGGACTAGCGGGGGACTCCTACAATGAGCAGTTCTTC. As protein: CAIRGLAGDSYNEQFF. The chain couples TRBV10-3 to TRBJ2-1, with TRBD2 identical over 13 bases. The CDR3 is made up of 16 amino acids. Germline CDR1 ENHRY, CDR2 SYGVKD. V lost 6 bases, J lost 0 bases, and 2 bases stayed unmatched.

This clonotype has at least ten counts. The chain is built from TRBV9 and TRBJ2-3; the D is unclear. CDR3 length: 12 amino acids. Trimming removed 0 bases at V and 4 bases at J, with 3 bases between. CDR1 and CDR2 from the germline V gene are SGDLS and YYNGEE. The CDR3 sequence is CASSVGADTQYF. The CDR3 DNA reads TGTGCCAGCAGCGTAGGAGCAGATACGCAGTATTTT.

This clonotype occurred a few times. This chain connects TRBV24-1 to TRBJ1-2; the D is unclear. Germline values: CDR1 KGHDR, CDR2 SFDVKD. There are 13 residues in the CDR3. V lost 4 bases, J lost 3 bases, and 8 bases lay in between. The CDR3 sequence is CATSEHQDYGYTF. The DNA of the CDR3 is TGTGCCACCAGTGAACACCAGGACTATGGCTACACCTTC.

In DNA, the CDR3 is TGTGCCAGCAGTTTAGCACCGAGCTCCTATAATTCACCCCTCCACTTT. Translating gives CASSLAPSSYNSPLHF. This rearrangement joins TRBV27 to TRBJ1-6; D not resolved. CDR1 and CDR2 (germline): MNHEY, SMNVEV (reference sequence). V was shortened by 2 bases and J by 0 bases, with 8 bases between the two germline ends. The CDR3 covers 16 residues.

The gene calls are TRBV4-1 and TRBJ2-1, with 11 bases identical to TRBD2. This CDR3 comprises 21 residues. J gave up 0 bases and V 1 base, and 14 bases lay outside the gene matches. CDR1 and CDR2 from the germline V gene are MGHRA and YSYEKL. CDR3 protein: CASSQVRGASGRTSSYNEQFF. The CDR3 DNA is TGCGCCAGCAGCCAAGTCCGAGGGGCTAGCGGGAGGACCAGCTCCTACAATGAGCAGTTCTTC.

As regards this clonotype: A single base separates this from a much larger clone, so it may be a read error. V usage is TRBV7-2 and J usage is TRBJ2-5; the D gene is possibly TRBD2 (6 bases). The germline V and J ends were trimmed by 4 bases and 11 bases, with 17 bases remaining between them. Germline values: CDR1 SGHTA, CDR2 FQGNSA. The CDR3 extends over 13 amino acids. DNA for the CDR3: TGTGCCAGCAGCTCCGGAGGGGTCGTTGAGCAGTACTTC. Protein sequence: CASSSGGVVEQYF.

The chain carries TRBV20-1 and TRBJ1-1; D is undetermined. V dropped 7 bases and J dropped 6 bases, with 18 bases sitting between them. Germline V lookup: CDR1 DFQATT, CDR2 SNEGSKA (reference sequence). The CDR3 spans 13 residues. The CDR3 DNA follows: TGCAGTGGCAAAACACCAGAATACGCTGAAGCTTTCTTT. Protein product: CSGKTPEYAEAFF.

This clonotype was found a few times. The chain couples TRBV20-1 to TRBJ2-2, with 8 positions matching TRBD2. Germline CDR1 is DFQATT and CDR2 is SNEGSKA (reference sequence). The CDR3 covers 13 residues. J lost 6 bases, V lost 5 bases, and 5 bases had no gene match. CDR3 residues: CSADLAGSGELFF. DNA for the CDR3: TGCAGTGCTGACCTAGCGGGTTCCGGGGAGCTGTTTTTT.

This clonotype was observed at least ten times. This chain joins TRBV2 and TRBJ1-2; D uncertain. Germline V lookup: CDR1 SNHLY, CDR2 FYNNEI. The CDR3 covers 15 residues. V dropped 5 bases and J dropped 1 base, with 14 bases sitting between them. This CDR3 reads CASSPDHISNYGYTF. Here the CDR3 DNA reads TGTGCCAGCAGTCCAGACCACATTAGTAACTATGGCTACACCTTC.

There are a few counts of this clonotype. The CDR3 region is CASSLALGERKKAFF. As DNA, the CDR3 is TGCGCCAGCAGCTTGGCTCTGGGGGAAAGAAAAAAAGCTTTCTTT. This rearrangement joins TRBV5-1 to TRBJ1-1; perhaps TRBD1 as D (5 bases). Germline assignment: CDR1 SGHRS and CDR2 YFSETQ. The CDR3 is 15 residues long. V was trimmed by 0 bases and J by 9 bases, leaving 18 bases between them.

For this clonotype: Given a much more abundant clone one base away, this may be a read error. In DNA, the CDR3 is TGTGCCAGCTGCGTAGCAACAGGTCAAGAGACCCAGTACTTC. This encodes CASCVATGQETQYF. The rearrangement joins TRBV9 to TRBJ2-5; D might be TRBD1 (5 bases). The V gene's germline CDR1 is SGDLS and CDR2 YYNGEE. The CDR3 sequence is 14 residues long.

Remarks on this clonotype: This may be a read error: a much more frequent sequence differs by one nucleotide. The gene calls are TRBV12-3 or TRBV12-4 and TRBJ2-7, with D possibly matching TRBD2 (6 bases). Trimming removed 5 bases at V and 6 bases at J, with 14 bases between. This CDR3 has 13 amino acids. The CDR3: CASSIRYGGEQYF. CDR3 in DNA: TGTGCCAGCAGTATACGCTACGGGGGCGAGCAGTACTTC.

The J gene is TRBJ2-5, the V gene TRBV12-3 or TRBV12-4; tentative D call: TRBD1 (5 bases). The DNA matches TRBJ2-7 better at its end, which makes the J call doubtful. This CDR3 spans 12 amino acids. The CDR3 DNA reads TGTGCCAGCAGTACCAACAGGTACGAGCAGTACTTC. This sequence encodes CASSTNRYEQYF.

This clonotype was observed many times. V is TRBV25-1 and J is TRBJ2-1; 7 positions agree with TRBD1. Trimming removed 5 bases from V and 5 bases from J; junction bases left unmatched: 9. CDR3 size: 15 residues. CDR1 is MGHDK and CDR2 is SYGVNS in the germline V gene. CDR3 region: CASSNPGQSNNEQFF. The CDR3 DNA reads TGTGCCAGCAGTAACCCGGGACAGAGCAACAATGAGCAGTTCTTC.

This clonotype was found a few times. V is TRBV12-3 or TRBV12-4 and J is TRBJ1-1; a weak D match, TRBD1 (5 bases). The CDR3 sequence is 16 residues long. Between the trimmed V and J ends, which lost 5 bases and 0 bases, there was a span of 16 bases. The CDR3 coding sequence is TGTGCCAGCAGTCCCACCAGGGCGCTAATGAACACTGAAGCTTTCTTT. Its protein product is CASSPTRALMNTEAFF.

There are many counts of this clonotype. The rearrangement links TRBV20-1 to TRBJ2-3; 8 nucleotides line up with TRBD2. V shed 3 bases and J 7 bases; nucleotides not matched to a gene: 12. This CDR3 spans 15 amino acids. Germline-derived CDR1 and CDR2 are DFQATT and SNEGSKA (reference sequence). The CDR3 region has the DNA TGCAGTGCTAGGGCGCGGGGGGAGCTATTTAATACGCAGTATTTT. It is translated as CSARARGELFNTQYF.

The J gene is TRBJ1-6, the V gene TRBV12-3 or TRBV12-4, with D uncertain. CDR3 size: 16 residues. Trimming pared 7 bases from V and 0 bases from J, leaving 13 bases between. This CDR3 reads CASKHRASSYNSPLHF. CDR3 nucleotides: TGTGCCAGCAAACATAGGGCGAGCTCCTATAATTCACCCCTCCACTTT.

This clonotype was counted many times. The J gene is TRBJ2-7, the V gene TRBV5-1; TRBD1 aligns across 7 bases. The CDR3 loop spans 16 amino acids. Per germline, CDR1 SGHRS and CDR2 YFSETQ. After removal of 2 bases from V and 9 bases from J, the junction contained 17 bases not matched to a gene. CDR3 coding DNA: TGCGCCAGCAGCTTAAGGACAGGATCCACCCCCTTCGGGCAGTACTTC. It specifies CASSLRTGSTPFGQYF.

The rearrangement links TRBV5-1 to TRBJ2-5, with D perhaps TRBD2 (5 bases). The CDR3 consists of 15 residues. The V gene's germline CDR1 is SGHRS and CDR2 YFSETQ. V lost 0 bases to trimming and J lost 2 bases, with 11 bases between them. The CDR3 DNA reads as TGCGCCAGCAGCTTGGGAGGGCGGCCACAAGAGACCCAGTACTTC. Translated: CASSLGGRPQETQYF. The entire variable domain, with the rest obtained from reference TRBV5-1 and TRBJ2-5, is as follows: KAGVTQTPRYLIKTRGQQVTLSCSPISGHRSVSWYQQTPGQGLQFLFEYFSETQRNKGNFPGRFSGRQFSNSRSEMNVSTLELGDSALYLCASSLGGRPQETQYFGPGTRLLVL.

This clonotype has ten or more counts. The chain couples TRBV4-3 to TRBJ1-2, with a weak D call TRBD1 (6 bases). From germline, CDR1 is LGHNA and CDR2 YSLEER. This CDR3 has 16 residues. Trimming pared 0 bases from V and 4 bases from J, leaving 15 bases between. CDR3 amino acids: CASSQDRGAQGYGYTF. The CDR3 bases are TGCGCCAGCAGCCAAGATCGGGGGGCGCAAGGCTATGGCTACACCTTC.